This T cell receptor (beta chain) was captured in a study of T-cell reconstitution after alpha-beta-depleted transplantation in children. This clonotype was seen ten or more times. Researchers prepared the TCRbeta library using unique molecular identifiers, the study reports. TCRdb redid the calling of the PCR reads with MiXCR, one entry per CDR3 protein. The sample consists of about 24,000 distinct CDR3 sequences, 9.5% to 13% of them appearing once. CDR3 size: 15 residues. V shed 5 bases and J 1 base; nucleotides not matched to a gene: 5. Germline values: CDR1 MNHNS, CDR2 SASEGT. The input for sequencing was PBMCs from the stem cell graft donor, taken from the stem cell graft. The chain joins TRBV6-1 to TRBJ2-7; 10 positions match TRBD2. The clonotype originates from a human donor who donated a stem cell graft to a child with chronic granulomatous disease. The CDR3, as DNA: TGTGCCAGCAGTAAACTAGCGGGGACATCCTACGAGCAGTACTTC. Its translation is CASSKLAGTSYEQYF.